This T cell receptor beta chain was observed in a study of cytomegalovirus exposure and HLA in healthy donors. The study ran its PCR with 60 Vbeta and 13 Jbeta primers. Here immunoSEQ multiplex PCR was the method, and the copy in TCRdb shows in-frame clones only, minus some. Counted here are over 80,000 clones, around 80% occurring once; the ten biggest clones make up under 5.5%. As concerns this clone: Its specificity is unknown.

Notes on the study in general: Among CMV-associated TCR beta chains, most appeared HLA-restricted in a later analysis. Clonal expansion was found to be greater in HLA-associated TCR beta chains than in equally common others in a later analysis.

The CDR3 contains 15 residues. Trimming took off 1 base at V and 1 base at J, with 10 bases between the two ends. The sequence was collected from a man aged 40-49 years in good health and CMV-seropositive. The sequenced material came from PBMCs. This chain connects TRBV23-1 to TRBJ2-5, with TRBD1 as a possible D gene (5 bases). TRBV23-1 is labeled an ORF, and its function is uncertain. The CDR3 nucleotides are TGCGCCAGCAGTCAATTGGTGACAGTCCAAGAGACCCAGTACTTC. It yields the protein CASSQLVTVQETQYF.